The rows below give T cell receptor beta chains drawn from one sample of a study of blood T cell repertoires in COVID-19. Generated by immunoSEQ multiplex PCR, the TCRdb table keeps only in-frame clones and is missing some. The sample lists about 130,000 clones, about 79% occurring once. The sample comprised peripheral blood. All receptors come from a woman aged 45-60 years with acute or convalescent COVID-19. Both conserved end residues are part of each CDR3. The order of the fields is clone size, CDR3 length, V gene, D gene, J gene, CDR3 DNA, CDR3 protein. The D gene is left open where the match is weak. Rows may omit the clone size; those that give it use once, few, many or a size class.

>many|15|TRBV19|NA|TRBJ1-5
TGTGCCAGTAGTATAGCCACCCAGGGGAATCAGCCCCAGCATTTT
CASSIATQGNQPQHF
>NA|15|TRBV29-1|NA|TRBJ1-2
TGCAGCGCCGGCACCTCGGGGGTCTGGAACTATGGCTACACCTTC
CSAGTSGVWNYGYTF
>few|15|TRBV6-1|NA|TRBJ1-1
TGTGCCAGCAGTGAAGGGGTACAGTTGAACACTGAAGCTTTCTTT
CASSEGVQLNTEAFF
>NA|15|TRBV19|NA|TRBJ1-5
TGTGCCAGTAGTATAGATTGGGGGCACGGTCAGCCCCAGCATTTT
CASSIDWGHGQPQHF
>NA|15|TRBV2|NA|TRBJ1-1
TGTGCCAGCAGTGAAAGGCACCTGTCGGGGGGTGAAGCTTTCTTT
CASSERHLSGGEAFF
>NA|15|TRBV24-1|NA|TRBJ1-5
TGTGCCACCAGTGCCGGTTTCCCTAGCAATCAGCCCCAGCATTTT
CATSAGFPSNQPQHF
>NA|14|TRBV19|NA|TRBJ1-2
TGTGCCAGCAAACAGGGTCACCAACGCTATGGCTACACCTTC
CASKQGHQRYGYTF
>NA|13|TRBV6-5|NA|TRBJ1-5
TGTGCCAGCAGTTACACCGCGTTTCAGCCCCAGCATTTT
CASSYTAFQPQHF
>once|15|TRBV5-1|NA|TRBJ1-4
TGCGCCAGCAGCTTGGCTGGCACATCTAATGAAAAACTGTTTTTT
CASSLAGTSNEKLFF
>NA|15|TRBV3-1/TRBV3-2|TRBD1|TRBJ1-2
TGTGCCAGCAGTCAAAGGCAGGGGGCGGGTTATGGCTACACCTTC
CASSQRQGAGYGYTF
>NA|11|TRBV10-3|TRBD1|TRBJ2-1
TGTGCCTCACAGGGGGACAGTGAGCAGTTCTTC
CASQGDSEQFF
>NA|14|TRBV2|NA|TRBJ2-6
TGTGCCAGCAGAATCAGCTCTGGGGCCAACGTCCTGACTTTC
CASRISSGANVLTF
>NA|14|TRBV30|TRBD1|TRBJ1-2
TGTGCCTGGAGTCCCTCAACAGGGGCGGATGGCTACACCTTC
CAWSPSTGADGYTF
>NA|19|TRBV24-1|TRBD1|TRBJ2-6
TGTGCCACCAGTGACCACATCGGACAGGGAGGATCTGGGGCCAACGTCCTGACTTTC
CATSDHIGQGGSGANVLTF
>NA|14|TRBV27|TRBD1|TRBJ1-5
TGTGCCAGCAGTTACAGGGGGTTAGGTCAGCCCCAGCATTTT
CASSYRGLGQPQHF
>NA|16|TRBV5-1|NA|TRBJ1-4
TGCGCCAGCAGCGGGTCCGGAGGGTTAACTAATGAAAAACTGTTTTTT
CASSGSGGLTNEKLFF
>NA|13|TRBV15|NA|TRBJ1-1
TGTGCCACCAGCAGAGCCAGGGTGGGGGAAGCTTTCTTT
CATSRARVGEAFF
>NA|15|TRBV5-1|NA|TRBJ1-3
TGCGCCAGCAGCTTGGGCGGCAAGACTGGAAACACCATATATTTT
CASSLGGKTGNTIYF
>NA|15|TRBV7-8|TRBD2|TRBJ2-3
TGTGCCAGCAGCGAGACTAGCGGGGCGCCTAGTACGCAGTATTTT
CASSETSGAPSTQYF
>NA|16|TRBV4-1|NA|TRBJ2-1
TGCGCCAGCAGCCAAGTGCTGGGGGCCCTACGGAATGAGCAGTTCTTC
CASSQVLGALRNEQFF
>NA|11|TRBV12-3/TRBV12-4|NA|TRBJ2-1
TGTGCCAGCAGTGAACAGGGTCGTCTGTTCTTC
CASSEQGRLFF
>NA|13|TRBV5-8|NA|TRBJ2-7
TGTGCCAGCAGCTTGGCCTGGCCGGGCGAGCAGTACTTC
CASSLAWPGEQYF
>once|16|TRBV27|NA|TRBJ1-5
TGTGCCAGCAGTTTAACCGTGACAGCTTCCAATCAGCCCCAGCATTTT
CASSLTVTASNQPQHF
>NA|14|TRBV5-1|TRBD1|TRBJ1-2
TGCGCCAGCAGCTATGACAGGGCGTACAGTGGCTACACCTTC
CASSYDRAYSGYTF
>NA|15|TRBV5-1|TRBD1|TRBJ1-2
TGCGCCAGCAGCTTGGCAGTTACAGGGGTCTATGGCTACACCTTC
CASSLAVTGVYGYTF
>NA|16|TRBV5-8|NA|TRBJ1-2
TGTGCCAGCAGCTTGGTTGCCACCTTTACAAACTATGGCTACACCTTC
CASSLVATFTNYGYTF
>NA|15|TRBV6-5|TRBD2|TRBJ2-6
TGTGCCAGCAGTTACTCGTGGGGGGGAACCAACGTCCTGACTTTC
CASSYSWGGTNVLTF
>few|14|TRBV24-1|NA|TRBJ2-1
TGTGCCACCAGTGACCTGAGCCAGGGAAGTGAGCAGTTCTTC
CATSDLSQGSEQFF
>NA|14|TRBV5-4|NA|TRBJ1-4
TGTGCCAGCAGCCGCGGGGGGTCTAATGAAAAACTGTTTTTT
CASSRGGSNEKLFF
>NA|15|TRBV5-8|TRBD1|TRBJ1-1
TGTGCCAGCAGCCGGAAACAGGGGAGAGGGACTGAAGCTTTCTTT
CASSRKQGRGTEAFF
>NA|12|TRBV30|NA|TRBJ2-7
TGTGCCTGGAGTCAAAACAGGAACGAGCAGTACTTC
CAWSQNRNEQYF
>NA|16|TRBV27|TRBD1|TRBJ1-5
TGTGCCAGCAGCACGGCCGGGACAGGGAGCAATCAGCCCCAGCATTTT
CASSTAGTGSNQPQHF
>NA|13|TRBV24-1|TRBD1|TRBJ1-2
TGTGCCACCAGTAGAAGGACAGGGGATGGCTACACCTTC
CATSRRTGDGYTF
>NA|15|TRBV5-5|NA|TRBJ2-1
TGTGCCAGCAGCCCGAGGAGCGACTACTACAATGAGCAGTTCTTC
CASSPRSDYYNEQFF
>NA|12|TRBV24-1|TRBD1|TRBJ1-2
TGTGCCACCAGTGATAGGGGGCATGGCTACACCTTC
CATSDRGHGYTF
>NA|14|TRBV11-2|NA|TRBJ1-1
TGTGCCAGCAGCTTAGTTAGGGGTGGAACTGAAGCTTTCTTT
CASSLVRGGTEAFF
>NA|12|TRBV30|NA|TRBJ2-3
TGTGCCTGGAATCGTGGCACAGATACGCAGTATTTT
CAWNRGTDTQYF
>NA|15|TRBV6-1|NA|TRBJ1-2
TGTGCCAGCACCCCTAGAGGACTAATTAGCGAGGGCTACACCTTC
CASTPRGLISEGYTF